Sequencing of this T cell receptor beta chain was carried out in a study of cytomegalovirus exposure and HLA in healthy donors. The PCR made use of 60 Vbeta and 13 Jbeta primers. Original processing methods: There were around 77 million unique TCR beta chains by a later count, and around 10 million of them were shared. Profiled with immunoSEQ multiplex PCR; TCRdb holds only in-frame clones, not every one. The V and J calls and clone size are taken from that table; D and trimming were inferred from the DNA. The sample gives some 120,000 clones, around 72% of which show up once; roughly 9% is in the top ten. On this clone: Its target is unknown.

Findings and limits, study-wide: As a later analysis showed, a missense DCLRE1C variant was linked to trimming of TCR beta V- and J-genes. Per a prior analysis, the majority of TCR beta V segments were productive roughly 87% or roughly 30% of the time. 164 TCR beta chains were listed as cytomegalovirus-associated.

The CDR3 extends over 13 amino acids. Germline V gives CDR1 MNHEY, CDR2 SMNVEV (reference sequence). Trimming took 0 bases from V and 7 from J, leaving 9 bases between them. This sequence was found in a woman in her forties or fifties in good health and CMV-seropositive. This rearrangement joins TRBV27 to TRBJ1-2; the D gene is possibly TRBD1 (5 bases). The specimen was PBMCs. CDR3 loop: CASSLSLDSGYTF. The CDR3 coding sequence is TGTGCCAGCAGTTTATCATTAGACAGTGGCTACACCTTC.